Below, 29 T cell receptor beta chains from the same sample are listed, as sequenced in a study of identical twins. TCRdb analysed the 5' RACE reads with MiXCR anew, one entry per CDR3 protein. The data hold around 680,000 distinct CDR3 sequences, with about 9.4% observed a single time. This sample was also put to use in a study of yellow fever vaccine responses in identical twins.

The sample was PBMCs. The receptors here all came from a woman under 30 in good health.

This clonotype has a handful of counts. The CDR3 here is CASSLAVAGEHSNQPQHF. The CDR3 DNA reads TGTGCCAGCAGCTTAGCGGTGGCAGGGGAACATAGCAATCAGCCCCAGCATTTT. The chain is built from TRBV7-8 and TRBJ1-5; a possible D gene is TRBD1 (6 bases). Between the trimmed V and J ends, which lost 0 bases and 0 bases, there was a span of 15 bases. The CDR3 runs 18 residues. CDR1 SGHVS and CDR2 FQNEAQ come from the germline V gene.

On this clonotype: The junction departs from the called germline gene at one end, perhaps through a read error. V is TRBV7-7 and J is TRBJ2-5; possible D gene TRBD2, 5 bases. The germline gives CDR1 SSHAT, CDR2 FNYEAQ (reference sequence). CDR3 length: 13 amino acids. This chain's CDR3 is CASSSGILETQYF. CDR3 DNA sequence: TGTGCTAGCAGCTCGGGGATATTAGAGACCCAGTACTTC.

This clonotype was observed a handful of times. The rearrangement links TRBV2 to TRBJ2-3; D gene ambiguous. The V gene lost 4 bases and the J gene lost 0 bases, with 14 bases spanning the gap. From germline, CDR1 is SNHLY and CDR2 FYNNEI. This CDR3 is 16 amino acids long. The CDR3 DNA follows: TGTGCCAGCAGTGGATTTGGGGTCGTTAGCACAGATACGCAGTATTTT. Translation: CASSGFGVVSTDTQYF. Full variable domain (outside the CDR3, taken from reference TRBV2 and TRBJ2-3): EPEVTQTPSHQVTQMGQEVILRCVPISNHLYFYWYRQILGQKVEFLVSFYNNEISEKSEIFDDQFSVERPDGSNFTLKIRSTKLEDSAMYFCASSGFGVVSTDTQYFGPGTRLTVL.

This clonotype has at least ten counts. This chain joins TRBV10-3 and TRBJ2-1; weak D call: TRBD1 (6 bases). Germline-derived CDR1 and CDR2 are ENHRY and SYGVKD. Trimming cost V 4 bases and J 9 bases, with 13 bases left between them. CDR3 length: 13 residues. The CDR3 DNA sequence: TGTGCCATCAGTGGGACAGTTCAGAGTGAGCAGTTCTTC. It specifies CAISGTVQSEQFF.

CDR3 loop: CASSPLDLAYNEQFF. CDR3 in DNA: TGTGCCAGCTCACCACTGGACTTAGCCTACAATGAGCAGTTCTTC. The V call is TRBV18, the J call TRBJ2-1; a possible D gene is TRBD2 (5 bases). Germline values: CDR1 KGHSH, CDR2 LQKENI. The ends were cut back, 1 base at V and 2 bases at J, with 9 bases in the middle. This CDR3 has 15 residues.

This clonotype occurred a few times. The rearrangement links TRBV29-1 to TRBJ2-3; 8 nucleotides align to TRBD1. The trim removed 6 bases at V and 2 bases at J, leaving 13 bases unmatched. The CDR3 runs 16 residues. Per germline, CDR1 SQVTM and CDR2 ANQGSEA. This CDR3 reads CSVEKTGANNTDTQYF. CDR3 in DNA: TGCAGCGTAGAAAAGACAGGGGCTAATAACACAGATACGCAGTATTTT.

This clonotype was recorded at least ten times. The rearrangement uses TRBV29-1 and TRBJ2-1, with D uncertain. The CDR3 is 9 residues long. Trimming pared 2 bases from V and 8 bases from J, leaving 1 base between. Per germline, CDR1 SQVTM and CDR2 ANQGSEA. The CDR3 coding sequence is TGCAGCGTTGAATATGAGCAGTTCTTC. This gives the protein CSVEYEQFF.

This clonotype has only a few counts. The rearrangement links TRBV30 to TRBJ1-4, with D unclear. Per the germline V gene, CDR1 is GTSNPN and CDR2 is SVGIG (reference sequence). V lost 4 bases and J lost 8, with 11 bases in between. This CDR3 comprises 12 residues. In DNA form, the CDR3 reads TGTGCCTGGAATGGGCACGGGGAAAAACTGTTTTTT. This codes for CAWNGHGEKLFF.

The genes are TRBV6-2 or TRBV6-3 and TRBJ2-7; 8 bases are a match to TRBD1. There are 16 residues in the CDR3. CDR1 and CDR2 (germline): MNHEY, SVGEGT. V gave up 3 bases and J gave up 3 bases; unmatched junction bases: 10. The CDR3 reads CASSYLRTGTNYEQYF. The CDR3, as DNA: TGTGCCAGCAGTTATCTTCGGACAGGGACCAACTACGAGCAGTACTTC.

The table lists this clonotype with many counts. V gene TRBV12-3 or TRBV12-4 combines with J gene TRBJ2-7; 10 nucleotides align to TRBD1. The CDR3 has 15 amino acids. The J segment lost 3 bases and the V segment lost 6 bases, leaving 8 bases of the junction unmatched. The CDR3 protein is CASRSQGQGNYEQYF. The CDR3 DNA is TGTGCCAGCAGATCTCAGGGACAGGGGAACTACGAGCAGTACTTC.

The CDR3 is CSASSPSPSYGYTF. In DNA form, the CDR3 reads TGCAGTGCTAGTAGTCCATCCCCAAGCTATGGCTACACCTTC. This rearrangement joins TRBV20-1 to TRBJ1-2; D remains unclear. The germline V gene has CDR1 DFQATT and CDR2 SNEGSKA (reference sequence). The CDR3 length is 14 residues. V lost 3 bases, J lost 4 bases, and 15 bases lay in between.

The chain employs TRBV25-1 and TRBJ1-1; D gene uncertain. Germline V gene lookup returns CDR1 MGHDK and CDR2 SYGVNS. The CDR3 has 16 amino acids. V lost 5 bases and J lost 4, with 20 bases in between. CDR3 sequence reads: CASSLSVGGVGTEAFF. The CDR3 DNA sequence: TGTGCCAGCAGTTTGAGCGTGGGAGGCGTCGGCACTGAAGCTTTCTTT.

At least ten counts were recorded for this clonotype. The CDR3 sequence is CASGAGLYEQYF. Here the CDR3 DNA reads TGTGCCAGCGGAGCGGGTCTGTACGAGCAGTACTTC. The chain couples TRBV6-2 or TRBV6-3 to TRBJ2-7; D may be TRBD2 (6 bases). CDR1 and CDR2 from the germline V gene are MNHEY and SVGEGT. This CDR3 spans 12 amino acids. Trimming stripped 8 bases from V and 4 bases from J, with 12 bases between.

CDR3 region: CASSQGSGVSTDTQYF. CDR3 coding DNA: TGCGCCAGCAGCCAGGGGAGCGGCGTTAGCACAGATACGCAGTATTTT. The chain joins TRBV5-1 to TRBJ2-3, with D possibly being TRBD1 (6 bases). V lost 4 bases and J lost 0, with 15 bases in between. The germline CDR1 and CDR2 sequences are SGHRS and YFSETQ. The CDR3 consists of 16 residues.

The rearrangement joins TRBV10-3 to TRBJ1-2; 7 bases align to TRBD1. This CDR3 has 13 residues. Germline V gene sequence: CDR1 ENHRY, CDR2 SYGVKD. CDR3 bases: TGTGAAACGCCAGGGGGACGAGTTTATGGCTACACCTTC. This translates into CETPGGRVYGYTF.

This clonotype has more than one count but fewer than ten. The chain links TRBV4-3 to TRBJ2-7, with 9 bases identical to TRBD1. Trimming removed 0 bases from V and 5 bases from J; junction bases left unmatched: 11. Germline lookup yields CDR1 LGHNA and CDR2 YSLEER. This CDR3 is built from 17 residues. The CDR3 loop is CASSQDARGTGRNEQYF. The CDR3 DNA sequence: TGCGCCAGCAGCCAAGACGCCCGGGGGACAGGGCGTAACGAGCAGTACTTC.

This clonotype was seen only a few times. The V gene is TRBV4-3, the J gene TRBJ2-1, with 7 bases that match TRBD2. There are 13 residues in the CDR3. Trimming took 6 bases from V and 9 from J; bases not matched to a gene: 8. Germline CDR1 and CDR2: LGHNA and YSLEER. The CDR3, as DNA: TGCGCCAGCAGAGGCGGGAGTATGGGTGAGCAGTTCTTC. Its protein is CASRGGSMGEQFF.

This clonotype turned up a few times. The chain couples TRBV14 to TRBJ2-3; the D gene is possibly TRBD1 (6 bases). Deletions cut 1 base from V and 1 base from J, with 12 bases between. The germline gives CDR1 SGHDN, CDR2 FVKESK. CDR3 size: 16 residues. CDR3 sequence reads: CASSQALPGGTDTQYF. In DNA, the CDR3 is TGTGCCAGCAGCCAAGCTTTGCCAGGGGGCACAGATACGCAGTATTTT.

The rearrangement uses TRBV21-1 and TRBJ2-5; TRBD1, the table's D call, lacks a check against the DNA. TRBV21-1 is shown as a pseudogene. The CDR3 totals 14 residues. CDR3 residues: CASSVRDYPETQYF. CDR3 bases: TGTGCCAGCAGTGTCCGGGACTACCCAGAGACCCAGTACTTC.

About this clonotype itself: Since a much larger clone is just one base distant, this may be a read error. This chain joins TRBV7-2 and TRBJ2-2, with a possible D match to TRBD2 (5 bases). Germline CDR1 and CDR2: SGHTA and FQGNSA. The CDR3 covers 14 residues. In DNA, the CDR3 is TGTGCCAGCAGCTTAGCCTCCATAACCGGGGAGCTGTATTTT. It codes for CASSLASITGELYF.

The chain links TRBV25-1 to TRBJ2-5; 9 nucleotides agree with TRBD1. Germline values: CDR1 MGHDK, CDR2 SYGVNS. V lost 7 bases and J lost 5; bases outside the gene matches: 8. The CDR3 is 14 amino acids. Written as DNA, the CDR3 is TGTGCCAGCACCGAGGGACAGGGTTGGGAGACCCAGTACTTC. It specifies CASTEGQGWETQYF.

The V gene is TRBV5-1, the J gene TRBJ2-3; tentative D call: TRBD1 (6 bases). This CDR3 comprises 15 residues. Trimming removed 6 bases at V and 2 bases at J, with 16 bases between. Looked up from germline, CDR1 is SGHRS and CDR2 is YFSETQ. Here the CDR3 reads CASKNPGAATDTQYF. The CDR3 nucleotides are TGCGCCAGCAAAAATCCAGGGGCCGCCACAGATACGCAGTATTTT.

This clonotype has ten or more counts. The chain recombines TRBV4-2 with TRBJ2-3; D may be TRBD2 (6 bases). This CDR3 is 17 amino acids long. V shed 5 bases and J shed 1 base, with 19 bases lying between them. CDR1 and CDR2 from the germline V gene are LGHNA and YNFKEQ. The CDR3, as DNA: TGTGCCAGCAGCTCCCGGACTATTCCCACCCGCACAGATACGCAGTATTTT. Protein product: CASSSRTIPTRTDTQYF.

This clonotype has just a few counts. This chain links TRBV20-1 with TRBJ2-5, with TRBD1 identical over 11 bases. Germline V gene lookup returns CDR1 DFQATT and CDR2 SNEGSKA (reference sequence). The CDR3 covers 13 residues. With V trimmed by 5 bases and J by 5 bases, 4 bases remained unmatched. CDR3 protein: CSARTGGRETQYF. CDR3 bases: TGCAGTGCTCGGACAGGGGGCCGTGAGACCCAGTACTTC.

This clonotype was counted between two and nine times. The chain has TRBV30 and TRBJ2-7; the D gene is possibly TRBD2 (6 bases). Trimming shortened V by 5 bases and J by 2 bases, and 10 bases separated the two germline ends. Germline CDR1 and CDR2: GTSNPN and SVGIG (reference sequence). The CDR3 totals 12 residues. CDR3 nucleotides: TGTGCCTGGGGGACTTCAGCCTACGAGCAGTACTTC. Translation: CAWGTSAYEQYF.

Turning to this clonotype: The germline gene is not matched at one end of the junction; a read error may be the cause. The gene calls are TRBV11-1 and TRBJ2-1; D is tentatively TRBD1 or TRBD2 (5 bases each). CDR3 length: 19 residues. CDR1 SGHAT and CDR2 FQDESV come from the germline V gene (reference sequence). As DNA, the CDR3 is TGTGCCAGCAGCTCCGCCCTTGGCGGGTTCGCAGGGCAACAAAATGAGCAGGTCTTC. Encoded protein: CASSSALGGFAGQQNEQVF.

This clonotype was picked up a small number of times. The chain couples TRBV3-1 to TRBJ2-3; 14 bases align to TRBD2. The V gene's germline CDR1 is LGHDT and CDR2 YNNKEL (reference sequence). The J segment lost 6 bases and the V segment lost 3 bases, leaving 11 bases of the junction unmatched. This CDR3 has 18 amino acids. The CDR3 loop reads CASSHPRETSGRADTQYF. The CDR3 DNA reads as TGTGCCAGCAGCCACCCCAGAGAGACTAGCGGGAGGGCCGATACGCAGTATTTT.

This clonotype has at least ten counts. J is TRBJ2-2 and V is TRBV7-2, with D uncertain. CDR1 SGHTA and CDR2 FQGNSA come from the germline V gene. This CDR3 has 13 residues. V was cut by 7 bases and J by 3 bases, with 9 bases left in between. The CDR3 reads CASILSDTGELFF. The CDR3 DNA sequence: TGTGCCAGCATCCTCTCCGACACCGGGGAGCTGTTTTTT.

The chain joins TRBV12-3 or TRBV12-4 to TRBJ2-7; TRBD1 is a possible D gene (5 bases). The CDR3 loop spans 12 amino acids. With 8 bases removed from V and 13 bases from J, the gap between germline ends came to 21 bases. CDR3 protein: CASSTDSYELYF. CDR3 DNA sequence: TGTGCCAGCTCTACCGACAGCTACGAGCTTTACTTC.